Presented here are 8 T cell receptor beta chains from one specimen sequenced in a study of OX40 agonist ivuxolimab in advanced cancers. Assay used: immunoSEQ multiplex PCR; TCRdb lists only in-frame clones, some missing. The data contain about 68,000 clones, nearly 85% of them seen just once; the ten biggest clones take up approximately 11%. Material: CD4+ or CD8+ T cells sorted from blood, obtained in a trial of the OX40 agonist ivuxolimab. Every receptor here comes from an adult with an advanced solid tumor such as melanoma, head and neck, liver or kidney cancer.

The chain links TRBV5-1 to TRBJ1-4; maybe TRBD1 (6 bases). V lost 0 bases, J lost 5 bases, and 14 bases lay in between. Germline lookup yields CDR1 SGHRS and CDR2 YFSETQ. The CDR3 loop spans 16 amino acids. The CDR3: CASSLVSGAVNEKLFF. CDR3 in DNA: TGCGCCAGCAGCTTGGTTTCGGGGGCGGTAAATGAAAAACTGTTTTTT.

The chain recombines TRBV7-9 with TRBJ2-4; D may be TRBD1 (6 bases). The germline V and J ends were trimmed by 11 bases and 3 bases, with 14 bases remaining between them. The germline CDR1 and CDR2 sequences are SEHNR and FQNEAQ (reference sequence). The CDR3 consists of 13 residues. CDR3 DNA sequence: TGTGCCGGACCGGACAGTATCAAAAACATTCAGTACTTC. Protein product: CAGPDSIKNIQYF.

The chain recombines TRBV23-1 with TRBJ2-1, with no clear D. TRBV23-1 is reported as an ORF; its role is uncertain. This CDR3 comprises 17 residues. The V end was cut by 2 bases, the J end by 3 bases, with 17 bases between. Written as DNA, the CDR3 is TGCGCCAGCAGTCAACCGTTAGGGTTGGGCCTCTACAATGAGCAGTTCTTC. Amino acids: CASSQPLGLGLYNEQFF.

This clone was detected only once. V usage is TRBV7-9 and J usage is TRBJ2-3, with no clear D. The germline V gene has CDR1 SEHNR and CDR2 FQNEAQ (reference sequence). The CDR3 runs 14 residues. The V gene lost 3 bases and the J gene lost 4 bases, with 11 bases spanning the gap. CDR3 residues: CASSLGSPPDTQYF. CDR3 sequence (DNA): TGTGCCAGCAGCTTGGGATCCCCACCAGATACGCAGTATTTT.

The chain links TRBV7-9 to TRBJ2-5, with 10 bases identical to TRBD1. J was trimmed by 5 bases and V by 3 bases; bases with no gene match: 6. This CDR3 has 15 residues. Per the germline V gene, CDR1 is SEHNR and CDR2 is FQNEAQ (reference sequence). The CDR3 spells CASSFRQGARETQYF. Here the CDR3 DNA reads TGTGCCAGCAGCTTTAGACAGGGGGCGCGGGAGACCCAGTACTTC. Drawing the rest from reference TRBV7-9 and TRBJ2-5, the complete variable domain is DTGVSQNPRHKITKRGQNVTFRCDPISEHNRLYWYRQTLGQGPEFLTYFQNEAQLEKSRLLSDRFSAERPKGSFSTLEIQRTEQGDSAMYLCASSFRQGARETQYFGPGTRLLVL.

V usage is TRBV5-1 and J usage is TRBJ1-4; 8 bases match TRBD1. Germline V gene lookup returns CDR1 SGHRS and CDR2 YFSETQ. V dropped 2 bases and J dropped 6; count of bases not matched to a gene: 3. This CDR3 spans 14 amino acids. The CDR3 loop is CASSLQGGDEKLFF. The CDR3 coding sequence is TGCGCCAGCAGCTTACAGGGGGGTGATGAAAAACTGTTTTTT.

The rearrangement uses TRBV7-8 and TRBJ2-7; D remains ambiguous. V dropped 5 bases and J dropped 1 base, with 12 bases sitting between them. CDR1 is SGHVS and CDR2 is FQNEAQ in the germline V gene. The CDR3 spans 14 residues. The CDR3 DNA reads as TGTGCCAGCAGCCCTGTGCTGAGGTCCTACGAGCAGTACGTC. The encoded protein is CASSPVLRSYEQYV.

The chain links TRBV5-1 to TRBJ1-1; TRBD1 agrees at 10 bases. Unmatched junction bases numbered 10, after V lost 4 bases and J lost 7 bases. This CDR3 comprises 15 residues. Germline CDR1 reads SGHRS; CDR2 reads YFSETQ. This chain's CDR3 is CASSPRTGGGGEAFF. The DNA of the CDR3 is TGCGCCAGCAGCCCACGGACAGGGGGGGGAGGTGAAGCTTTCTTT.